The text below deals with one TCR beta chain. This specimen comes from a study of CD8 T cells in Susac syndrome. RNA was extracted with the RNeasy kit, and a quantity of about 0.45 to 1 ug was reverse transcribed using random hexamers. Across 54 Vbeta and 13 Jbeta, immunoSEQ multiplex PCR amplified TCR beta CDR3. One entry per CDR3 protein, called by TCRdb with MiXCR from the immunoSEQ multiplex PCR reads. The sample records more than 95,000 distinct CDR3 sequences, 93% being singletons. Deletions cut 1 base from V and 0 bases from J, with 10 bases between. CDR3 length equals 16 residues. CDR1 and CDR2 from the germline V gene are LGHDT and YNNKEL (reference sequence).

This TCR came from a human donor with multiple sclerosis. What was sequenced was CD8+ T cells from PBMCs. J is TRBJ2-4 and V is TRBV3-1; D uncertain. CDR3 amino acids: CASSQVPTRAKNIQYF. The CDR3 nucleotides are TGTGCCAGCAGCCAAGTCCCGACAAGAGCCAAAAACATTCAGTACTTC.